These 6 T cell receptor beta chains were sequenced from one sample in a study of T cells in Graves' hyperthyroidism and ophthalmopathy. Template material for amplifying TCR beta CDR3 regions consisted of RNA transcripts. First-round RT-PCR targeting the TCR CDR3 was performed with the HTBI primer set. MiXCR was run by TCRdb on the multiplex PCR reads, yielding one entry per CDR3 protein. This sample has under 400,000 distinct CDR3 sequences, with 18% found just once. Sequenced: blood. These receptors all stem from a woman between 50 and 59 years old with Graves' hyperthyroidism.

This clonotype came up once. This CDR3 is CASSVQGASGYTF. DNA of the CDR3: TGTGCCAGCAGCGTTCAGGGGGCATCAGGCTACACCTTC. The chain links TRBV9 to TRBJ1-2, with TRBD1 matching over 8 bases. The J segment lost 8 bases and the V segment lost 2 bases, leaving 5 bases of the junction unmatched. The CDR3 extends over 13 amino acids. Looked up from germline, CDR1 is SGDLS and CDR2 is YYNGEE.

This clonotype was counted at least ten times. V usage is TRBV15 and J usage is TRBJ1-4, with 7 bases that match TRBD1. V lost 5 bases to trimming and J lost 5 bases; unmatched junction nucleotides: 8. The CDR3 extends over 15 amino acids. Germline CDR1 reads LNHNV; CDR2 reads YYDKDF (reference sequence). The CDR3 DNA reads TGTGCCACCAGCGACCAGGGGGGCAGGAATGAAAAACTGTTTTTT. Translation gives CATSDQGGRNEKLFF. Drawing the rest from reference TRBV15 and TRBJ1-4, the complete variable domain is DAMVIQNPRYQVTQFGKPVTLSCSQTLNHNVMYWYQQKSSQAPKLLFHYYDKDFNNEADTPDNFQSRRPNTSFCFLDIRSPGLGDTAMYLCATSDQGGRNEKLFFGSGTQLSVL.

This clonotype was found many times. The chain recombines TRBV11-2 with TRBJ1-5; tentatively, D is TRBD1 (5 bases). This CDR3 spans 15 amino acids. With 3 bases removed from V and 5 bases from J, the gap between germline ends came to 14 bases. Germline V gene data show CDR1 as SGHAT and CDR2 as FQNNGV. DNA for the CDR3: TGTGCCAGCAGCTTGGGGACGGGAGGGTATCAGCCCCAGCATTTT. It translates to CASSLGTGGYQPQHF.

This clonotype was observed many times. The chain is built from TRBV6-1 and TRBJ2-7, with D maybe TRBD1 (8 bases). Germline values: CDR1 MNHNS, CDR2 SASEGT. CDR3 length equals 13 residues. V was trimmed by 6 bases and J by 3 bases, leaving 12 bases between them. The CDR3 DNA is TGTGCCAGCAGCACAGGGGGGGACTACGAGCAGTACGTC. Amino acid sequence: CASSTGGDYEQYV.

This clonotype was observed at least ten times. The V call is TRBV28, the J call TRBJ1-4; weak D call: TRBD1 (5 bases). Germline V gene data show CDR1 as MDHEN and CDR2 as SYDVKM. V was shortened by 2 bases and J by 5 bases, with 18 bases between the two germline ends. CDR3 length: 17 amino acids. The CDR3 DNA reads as TGTGCCAGCAGTTTACGTCTCTTTAGAGGGGACAATGAAAAACTGTTTTTT. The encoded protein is CASSLRLFRGDNEKLFF.

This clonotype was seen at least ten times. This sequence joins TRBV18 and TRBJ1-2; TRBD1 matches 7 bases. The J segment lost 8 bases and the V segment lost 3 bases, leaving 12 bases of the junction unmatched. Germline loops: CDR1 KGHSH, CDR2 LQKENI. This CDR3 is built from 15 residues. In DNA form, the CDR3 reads TGTGCCAGCTCACCGAGTAGTGACAGGGAAGGCGGCTACACCTTC. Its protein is CASSPSSDREGGYTF. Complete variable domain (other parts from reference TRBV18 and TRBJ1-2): NAGVMQNPRHLVRRRGQEARLRCSPMKGHSHVYWYRQLPEEGLKFMVYLQKENIIDESGMPKERFSAEFPKEGPSILRIQQVVRGDSAAYFCASSPSSDREGGYTFGSGTRLTVV.